Detailed here is one TCR beta chain. Its antigen is currently unknown. This CDR3 is built from 12 residues. Trimming cost V 6 bases and J 12 bases, with 15 bases left between them. Germline assignment: CDR1 SNHLY and CDR2 FYNNEI. These data originate in a study of early T cells in non-severe SARS-CoV-2 infection. Molecules of cDNA were individually given unique molecular identifiers that were attached to them. From the 5' RACE reads, TCRdb called clonotypes with MiXCR, one entry per CDR3 protein. The table records some 50,000 distinct CDR3 sequences, approximately 10% of them present only once. Study observations and caveats: VDJdb matching skewed toward anti-spike CD8 responses, missing private and CD4 specificities.

Material: whole blood. The sequence derives from an adult who was a healthcare worker with PCR-confirmed SARS-CoV-2 infection or an uninfected control (not recorded which). The chain couples TRBV2 to TRBJ2-1; D is uncertain. The CDR3, as DNA: TGTGCCAGCAGCTCCCCAAGTTTCGGGCAGTTCTTC. This encodes CASSSPSFGQFF.